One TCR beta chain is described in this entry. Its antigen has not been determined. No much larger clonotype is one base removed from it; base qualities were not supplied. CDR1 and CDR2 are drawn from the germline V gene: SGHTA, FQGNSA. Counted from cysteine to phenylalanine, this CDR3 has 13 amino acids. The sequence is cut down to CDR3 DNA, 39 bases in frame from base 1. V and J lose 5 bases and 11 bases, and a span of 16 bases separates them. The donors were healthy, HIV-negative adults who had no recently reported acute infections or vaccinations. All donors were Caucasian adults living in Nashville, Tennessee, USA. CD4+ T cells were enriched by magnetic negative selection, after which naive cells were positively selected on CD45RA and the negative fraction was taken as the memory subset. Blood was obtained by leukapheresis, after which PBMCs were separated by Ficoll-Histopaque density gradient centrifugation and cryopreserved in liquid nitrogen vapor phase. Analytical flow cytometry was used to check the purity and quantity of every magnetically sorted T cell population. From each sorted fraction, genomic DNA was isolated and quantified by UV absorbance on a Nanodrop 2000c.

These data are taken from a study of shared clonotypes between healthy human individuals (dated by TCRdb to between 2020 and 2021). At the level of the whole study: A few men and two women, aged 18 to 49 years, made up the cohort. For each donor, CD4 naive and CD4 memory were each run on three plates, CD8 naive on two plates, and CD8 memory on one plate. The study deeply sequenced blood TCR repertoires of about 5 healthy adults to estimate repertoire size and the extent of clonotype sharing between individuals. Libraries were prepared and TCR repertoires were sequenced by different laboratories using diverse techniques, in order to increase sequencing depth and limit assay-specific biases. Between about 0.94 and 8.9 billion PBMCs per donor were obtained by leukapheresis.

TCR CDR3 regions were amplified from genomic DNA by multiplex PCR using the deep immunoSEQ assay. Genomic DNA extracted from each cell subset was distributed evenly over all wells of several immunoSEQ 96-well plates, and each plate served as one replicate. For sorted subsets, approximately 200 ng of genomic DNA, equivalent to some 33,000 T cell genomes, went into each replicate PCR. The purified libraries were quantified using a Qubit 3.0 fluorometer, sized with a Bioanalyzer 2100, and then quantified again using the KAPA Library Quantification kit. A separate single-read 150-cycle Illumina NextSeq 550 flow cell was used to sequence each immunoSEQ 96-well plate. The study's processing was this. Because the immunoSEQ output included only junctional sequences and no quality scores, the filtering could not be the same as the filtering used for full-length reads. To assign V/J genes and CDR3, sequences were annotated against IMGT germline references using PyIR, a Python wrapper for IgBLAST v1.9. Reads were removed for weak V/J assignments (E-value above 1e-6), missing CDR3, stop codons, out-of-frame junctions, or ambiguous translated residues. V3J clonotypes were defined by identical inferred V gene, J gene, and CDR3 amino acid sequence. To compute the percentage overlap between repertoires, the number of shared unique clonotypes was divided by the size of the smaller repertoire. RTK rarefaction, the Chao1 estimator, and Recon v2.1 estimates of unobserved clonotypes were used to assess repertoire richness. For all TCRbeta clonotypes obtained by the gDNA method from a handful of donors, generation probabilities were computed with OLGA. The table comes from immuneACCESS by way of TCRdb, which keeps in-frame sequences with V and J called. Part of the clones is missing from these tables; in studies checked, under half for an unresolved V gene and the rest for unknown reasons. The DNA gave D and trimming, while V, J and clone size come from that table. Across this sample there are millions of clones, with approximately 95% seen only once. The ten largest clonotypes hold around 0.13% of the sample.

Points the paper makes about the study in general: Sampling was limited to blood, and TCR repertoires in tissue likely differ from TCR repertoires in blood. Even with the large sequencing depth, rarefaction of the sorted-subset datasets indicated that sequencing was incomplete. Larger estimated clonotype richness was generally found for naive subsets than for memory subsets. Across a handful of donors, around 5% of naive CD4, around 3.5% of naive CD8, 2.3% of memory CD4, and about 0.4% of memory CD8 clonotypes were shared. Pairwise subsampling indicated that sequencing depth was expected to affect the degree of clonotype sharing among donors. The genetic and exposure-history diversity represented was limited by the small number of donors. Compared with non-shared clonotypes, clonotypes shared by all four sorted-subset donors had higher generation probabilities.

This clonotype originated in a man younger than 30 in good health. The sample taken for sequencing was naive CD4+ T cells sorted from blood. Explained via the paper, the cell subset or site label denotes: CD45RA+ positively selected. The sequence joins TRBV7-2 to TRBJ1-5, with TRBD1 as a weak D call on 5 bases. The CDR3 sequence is CASSPGHGRAQHF. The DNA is TGTGCCAGCAGCCCAGGACACGGGAGGGCCCAGCATTTT.